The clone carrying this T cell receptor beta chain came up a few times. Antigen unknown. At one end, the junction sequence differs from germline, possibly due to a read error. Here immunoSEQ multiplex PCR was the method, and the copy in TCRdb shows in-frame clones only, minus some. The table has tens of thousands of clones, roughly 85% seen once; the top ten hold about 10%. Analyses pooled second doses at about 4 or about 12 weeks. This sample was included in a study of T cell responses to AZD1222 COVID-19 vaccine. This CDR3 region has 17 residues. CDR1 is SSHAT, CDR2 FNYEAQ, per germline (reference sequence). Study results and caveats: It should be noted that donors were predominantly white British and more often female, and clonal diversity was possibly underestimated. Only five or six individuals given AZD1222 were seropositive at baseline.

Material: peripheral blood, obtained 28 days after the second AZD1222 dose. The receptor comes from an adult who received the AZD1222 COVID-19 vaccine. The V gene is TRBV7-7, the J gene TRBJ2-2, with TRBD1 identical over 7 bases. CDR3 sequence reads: CASSRMAGTAGPGELFF. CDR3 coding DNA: TGTGCTAGCAGCAGAATGGCCGGGACAGCCGGACCCGGGGAGCTGTTTTTT.